Below, 9 T cell receptor beta chains from the same sample are listed, as sequenced in a study of blood T cell repertoires in COVID-19. The assay was immunoSEQ multiplex PCR, and TCRdb's table has in-frame clones only and misses some. The sample gives roughly 130,000 clones, about nine tenths of which show up once; approximately 2.5% is in the top ten. The sample comprised peripheral blood. These receptors were obtained from a human donor with COVID-19, enrolled during active disease. The donor label of this sample is uncertain.

V and J are TRBV6-5 and TRBJ1-3, with no clear D. Between the trimmed V and J ends, which lost 3 bases and 0 bases, there was a span of 9 bases. This CDR3 spans 15 amino acids. Germline V gives CDR1 MNHEY, CDR2 SVGAGI. The CDR3 sequence: CASSYAGTSGNTIYF. The CDR3 DNA follows: TGTGCCAGCAGTTATGCGGGCACCTCTGGAAACACCATATATTTT.

The chain employs TRBV6-5 and TRBJ1-6; D is undetermined. Germline V gene sequence: CDR1 MNHEY, CDR2 SVGAGI. Trimming took off 2 bases at V and 9 bases at J, with 14 bases between the two ends. This CDR3 has 15 residues. CDR3 loop: CASSYTGVGSSPLHF. The CDR3 DNA reads TGTGCCAGCAGTTACACCGGGGTCGGTAGTTCACCCCTCCACTTT.

This clone has just a few counts. This sequence joins TRBV7-3 and TRBJ1-2; TRBD1 agrees at 9 bases. Trimming took 4 bases from V and 2 from J; bases not matched to a gene: 23. The CDR3 has 21 residues. CDR1 SGHTA and CDR2 FQGTGA come from the germline V gene. The CDR3 DNA reads TGTGCCAGCAGCTCCGGCCGGGCCCAAACCGGGACAGGGAGTCGGAACTATGGCTACACCTTC. Translated: CASSSGRAQTGTGSRNYGYTF.

The chain employs TRBV4-1 and TRBJ1-5; 8 bases line up with TRBD1. CDR3 length: 16 residues. The germline gives CDR1 MGHRA, CDR2 YSYEKL. The V gene end was trimmed by 4 bases and the J gene end by 5 bases; junction bases not matched to a gene: 10. The CDR3 loop reads CASSLPGQERHQPQHF. The CDR3, as DNA: TGCGCCAGCAGCCTTCCGGGACAGGAGAGGCATCAGCCCCAGCATTTT.

The chain links TRBV6-6 to TRBJ2-7; TRBD1 agrees at 12 bases. With V trimmed by 0 bases and J by 6 bases, 3 bases remained unmatched. Germline V gene sequence: CDR1 MNHNY, CDR2 SVGAGI (reference sequence). The CDR3 has 15 residues. The DNA for the CDR3 is TGTGCCAGCAGTTACTCGGGACAGGGGGCCGGCGAGCAGTACTTC. Protein product: CASSYSGQGAGEQYF.

This sequence joins TRBV12-5 and TRBJ2-7, with a weak D call TRBD2 (5 bases). Germline V gene lookup returns CDR1 LGHNT and CDR2 FRNRAP. Trimming cost V 3 bases and J 6 bases, with 9 bases left between them. The CDR3 extends over 12 amino acids. CDR3 sequence reads: CASGLAAGEQYF. The DNA of the CDR3 is TGTGCTAGTGGTTTAGCGGCTGGCGAGCAGTACTTC.

Worth noting for this clone: One end of the junction varies from germline; a read error may be responsible. This chain joins TRBV7-2 and TRBJ2-5, with D tentatively TRBD1 (5 bases). This CDR3 is 15 amino acids long. CDR1 and CDR2 from the germline V gene are SGHTA and FQGNSA. CDR3 region: CASTLGWGSQETQYF. For the CDR3, the DNA is TGTGCCAGCACCTTAGGGTGGGGCAGCCAAGAGACCCAGTACTTC.

The chain links TRBV9 to TRBJ1-5; possible D gene TRBD1, 6 bases. There are 14 residues in the CDR3. Germline V gives CDR1 SGDLS, CDR2 YYNGEE. V gave up 4 bases and J gave up 6 bases, with 14 bases separating them. The CDR3 protein is CASSPGRGAQPQHF. The CDR3 DNA sequence: TGTGCCAGCAGCCCTGGGAGGGGGGCTCAGCCCCAGCATTTT.

This clone has more than one count but fewer than ten. The chain combines TRBV6-1 with TRBJ1-5, with TRBD1 as a possible D gene (6 bases). Deletions cut 0 bases from V and 4 bases from J, with 16 bases between. Per the germline V gene, CDR1 is MNHNS and CDR2 is SASEGT. This CDR3 spans 17 amino acids. The DNA of the CDR3 is TGTGCCAGCAGTGAAGCCGTTACAGGGTGGATAAATCAGCCCCAGCATTTT. This encodes CASSEAVTGWINQPQHF.